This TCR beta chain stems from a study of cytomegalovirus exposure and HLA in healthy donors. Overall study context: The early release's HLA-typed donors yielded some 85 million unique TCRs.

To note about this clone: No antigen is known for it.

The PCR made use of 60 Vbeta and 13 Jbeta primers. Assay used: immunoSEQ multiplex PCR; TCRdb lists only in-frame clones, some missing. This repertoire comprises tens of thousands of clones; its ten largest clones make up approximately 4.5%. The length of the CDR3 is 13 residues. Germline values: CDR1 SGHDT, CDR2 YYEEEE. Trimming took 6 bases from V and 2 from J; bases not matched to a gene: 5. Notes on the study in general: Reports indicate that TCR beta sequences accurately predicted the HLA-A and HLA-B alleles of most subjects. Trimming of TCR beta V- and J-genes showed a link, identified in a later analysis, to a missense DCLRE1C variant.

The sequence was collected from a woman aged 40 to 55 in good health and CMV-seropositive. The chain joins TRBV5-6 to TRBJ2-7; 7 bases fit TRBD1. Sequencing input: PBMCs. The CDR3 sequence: CASTLGTAYEQYF. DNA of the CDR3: TGTGCCAGCACCCTAGGGACAGCCTACGAGCAGTACTTC.